This T cell receptor (beta chain) was captured in a study of T cell repertoires in cytomegalovirus infection. Study context: Indicated by public TCR beta signatures were CMV infection and matching HLA type. Study-wide points: Using cumulative public TCR beta family frequency, the authors identified those who carried CMV together with the relevant HLA. Within the response measured ex vivo, HLA-C-restricted CMV-specific TCR beta clonotypes were dominant.

TCRdb ran MiXCR on the reads and lists one entry per CDR3 protein. Of approximately 400,000 distinct CDR3 sequences in the sample, approximately 33% were seen once. Concerning this clonotype itself: Its antigen remains unknown.

V lost 4 bases and J lost 1, with 12 bases in between. The CDR3 length is 15 residues. Sequenced sample: PBMCs. The chain links TRBV12-3 or TRBV12-4 to TRBJ2-3; perhaps TRBD2 as D (6 bases). The sequence came from a human donor in good health (CMV status not recorded). Some clones in this sample may be carry-over from other donors' samples. The CDR3 DNA reads TGTGCCAGCAGTTACGGGGAGGTGGGCACAGATACGCAGTATTTT. Its translation: CASSYGEVGTDTQYF.